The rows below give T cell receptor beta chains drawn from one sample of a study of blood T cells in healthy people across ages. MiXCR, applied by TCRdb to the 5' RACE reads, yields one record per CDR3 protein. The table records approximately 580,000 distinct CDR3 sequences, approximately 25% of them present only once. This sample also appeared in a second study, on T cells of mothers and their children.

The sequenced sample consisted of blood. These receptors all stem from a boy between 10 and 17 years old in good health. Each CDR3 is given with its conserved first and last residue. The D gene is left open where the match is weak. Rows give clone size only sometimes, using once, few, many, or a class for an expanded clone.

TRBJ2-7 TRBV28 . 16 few TGTGCCAGCAGTTCCATCGGGTTTGGAAAGGGCGGCGAGCAGTACTTC CASSSIGFGKGGEQYF
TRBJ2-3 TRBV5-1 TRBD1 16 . TGCGCCAGCAGCCCCGGACAGGGGGCGAGGGGAGATACGCAGTATTTT CASSPGQGARGDTQYF
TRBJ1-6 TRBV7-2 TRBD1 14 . TGTGCCAGCAGCTTCGGACAGGGGTCCTCACCCCTCCACTTT CASSFGQGSSPLHF
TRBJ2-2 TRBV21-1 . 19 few TGTGCCAGCAGTAAAGTGTCGTCTTCGGGACAGGGGTTGGCGTGCGTAATGTTTTTT CASSKVSSSGQGLACVMFF
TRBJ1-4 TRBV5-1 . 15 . TGCGCCAGCAGCTCTAGGACACCAACTAATGAAAAACTGTTTTTT CASSSRTPTNEKLFF
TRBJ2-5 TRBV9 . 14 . TGTGCCAGCACTTCCGGGAGCCTCCAAGAGACCCAGTACTTC CASTSGSLQETQYF
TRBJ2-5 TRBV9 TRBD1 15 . TGTGCCAGCAGCGTGGACAGGAGCTCCGTGGAGACCCAGTACTTC CASSVDRSSVETQYF
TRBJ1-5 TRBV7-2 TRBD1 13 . TGTGCCAGCACCCGGACAGGGGTTCAGCCCCAGCATTTT CASTRTGVQPQHF
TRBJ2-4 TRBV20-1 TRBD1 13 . TGCAGCGCTCCCGGGACAGATAAAAACATTCAGTACTTC CSAPGTDKNIQYF
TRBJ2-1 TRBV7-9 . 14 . TGTGCCAGCAGCCAAGGCGGTAGATCGAATGAGCAGTTCTTC CASSQGGRSNEQFF
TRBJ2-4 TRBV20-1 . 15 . TGCAGTGCTAGACTCCTACGGGAGTCAAAAAACATTCAGTACTTC CSARLLRESKNIQYF
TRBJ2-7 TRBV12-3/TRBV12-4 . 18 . TGTGCCAGCAGTTTTCCGATCGTGGAGTTAGGGAACCCCTACGAGCAGTACTTC CASSFPIVELGNPYEQYF
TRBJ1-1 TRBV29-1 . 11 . TGCAGCGTTGAGGGGGCCACTGAAGCTTTCTTT CSVEGATEAFF
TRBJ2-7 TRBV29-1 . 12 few TGCAGCGTTCCAGGACTAAACTACGAGCAGTACTTC CSVPGLNYEQYF
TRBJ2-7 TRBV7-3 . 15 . TGTGCCAGCAGCTTAGGGCCGGGGGACACCTACGAGCAGTACTTC CASSLGPGDTYEQYF
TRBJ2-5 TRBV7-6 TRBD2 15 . TGTGCCAGCAGTCTTAGCGGGGGGGAAGAAGAGACCCAGTACTTC CASSLSGGEEETQYF
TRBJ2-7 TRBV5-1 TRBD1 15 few TGCGCCAGCAGCCAAGAGGGACAGCTTTCCTACGAGCAGTACTTC CASSQEGQLSYEQYF
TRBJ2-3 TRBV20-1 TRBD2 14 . TGCAGTAAGCTCGCTAGCGGGAGAAGGGGTACGCAGTATTTT CSKLASGRRGTQYF
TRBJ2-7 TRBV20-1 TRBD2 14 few TGCAGTGCTATGGGGGGGTCGGTTGTCTACGAGCAGTACTTC CSAMGGSVVYEQYF
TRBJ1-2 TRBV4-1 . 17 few TGCGCCAGCAGCCAAGAGTCCGGGCCGGGAAGGGACTATGGCTACACCTTC CASSQESGPGRDYGYTF
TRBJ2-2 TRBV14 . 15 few TGTGCCAGCAGCCGGGGGGGCCTTCACACCGGGGAGCTGTTTTTT CASSRGGLHTGELFF
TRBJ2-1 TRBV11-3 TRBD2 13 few TGTGCCAGCAGCCCTAGCGGGCTTGTGGAGCAGTTCTTC CASSPSGLVEQFF
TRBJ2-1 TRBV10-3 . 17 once TGTGCCATCAGTGTGGAGGTGGTAGAGGGAGTATACAATGAGCAGTTCTTC CAISVEVVEGVYNEQFF
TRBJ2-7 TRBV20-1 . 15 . TGCAGTGCTAGAGACCTTGAGAAGGGGGCCTACGAGCAGTACTTC CSARDLEKGAYEQYF
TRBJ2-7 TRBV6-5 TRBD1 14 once TGTGCCAGCAGCTATACCAGACAGGGGAACGAGCAGTACTTC CASSYTRQGNEQYF
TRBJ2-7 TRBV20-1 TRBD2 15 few TGCAGTGCTAGAATACTAGCGGGCCACTCCCACGAGCAGTACTTC CSARILAGHSHEQYF
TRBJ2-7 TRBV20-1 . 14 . TGCAGTGCGAGATTAGGGGGGGCCCAGCTGGAGCAGTACTTC CSARLGGAQLEQYF
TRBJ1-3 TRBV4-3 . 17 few TGCGCCAGCAGCCAAATACTACCAGGGAGCTCTGGAAACACCATATATTTT CASSQILPGSSGNTIYF
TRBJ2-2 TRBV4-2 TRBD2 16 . TGTGCCAGCAGCCCCCGACTAGCGGGGAATGCCGGGGAGCTGTTTTTT CASSPRLAGNAGELFF
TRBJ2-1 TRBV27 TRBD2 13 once TGTGCCAGCAGTCAATTTAGCGGGGGAAGGCAGTTCTTC CASSQFSGGRQFF
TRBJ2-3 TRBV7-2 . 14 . TGTGCCAGCAGCTTAGTCGGCCTCACAGATACGCAGTATTTT CASSLVGLTDTQYF
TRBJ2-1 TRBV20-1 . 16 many TGCAGTGCTTTGAATAGGGCAGCGGTACGGAGCAATGAGCAGTTCTTC CSALNRAAVRSNEQFF
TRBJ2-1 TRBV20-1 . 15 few TGCAGTGCTAGAGATAACAGGGTTACGGTCAATGAGCAGTTCTTC CSARDNRVTVNEQFF
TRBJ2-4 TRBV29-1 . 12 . TGCAGCGTTGAAGAAAACCGGGACATTCAGTACTTC CSVEENRDIQYF
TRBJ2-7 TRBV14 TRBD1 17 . TGTGCCAGCAGCCAAAATGACCGGGACAGGTACTCCTACGAGCAGTACTTC CASSQNDRDRYSYEQYF
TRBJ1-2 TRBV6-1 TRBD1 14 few TGTGCCAGCAGTGAACAGGGGGCTAACTGTGGCTACACCTTC CASSEQGANCGYTF
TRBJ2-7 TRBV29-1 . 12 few TGCAGCGCCGAAGCGGGTACCTACGAGCAGTACTTC CSAEAGTYEQYF
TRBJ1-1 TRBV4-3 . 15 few TGCGCCAGCAGCCAAGAGCGGACGGTGAACACTGAAGCTTTCTTT CASSQERTVNTEAFF
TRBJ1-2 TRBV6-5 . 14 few TGTGCCAGCAGCTACCATCCCCCCGCTCATGGCTACACCTTC CASSYHPPAHGYTF
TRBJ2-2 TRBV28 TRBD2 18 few TGTGCCAGCAGCCCCCCGGGACTAGCCCGAACTGCCACCGGGGAGCTGTTTTTT CASSPPGLARTATGELFF
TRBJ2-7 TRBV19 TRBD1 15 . TGTGCCAGTAGTATAGGGGGGACAGACCACTGCGAGCAGTACTTC CASSIGGTDHCEQYF
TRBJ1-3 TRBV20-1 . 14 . TGCAGTGCCCCGGACCCGATGGCAGGAAACACCATATATTTT CSAPDPMAGNTIYF
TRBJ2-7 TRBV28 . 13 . TGTGCCAGCAGGCCCACAGGGACCTACGAGCAGTACTTC CASRPTGTYEQYF
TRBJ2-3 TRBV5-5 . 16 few TGTGCCAGCAGCAAGGGCCCCACGACCAACACAGATACGCAGTATTTT CASSKGPTTNTDTQYF
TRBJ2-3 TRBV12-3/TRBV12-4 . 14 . TGTGCCAGCACCTTGACAACTAGCACAGATACGCAGTATTTT CASTLTTSTDTQYF
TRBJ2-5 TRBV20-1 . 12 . TGCAGTGCCGGGGACCAGAAAGAGACCCAGTACTTC CSAGDQKETQYF